These T cell receptor beta chains were read from a single sample in a study of T cell clusters in autoimmune cytopenias. TCRdb reanalyzed the multiplex PCR reads, giving one entry per CDR3 protein sequence and no DNA. This sample's table reports 4,000 or so distinct CDR3 sequences. Sequenced material: peripheral blood. The receptors originated from a human donor with an autoimmune cytopenia or autoimmune hepatitis (not recorded which). CDR3s include the opening cysteine and the closing phenylalanine or tryptophan. Each record gives: V gene, J gene, clone size, CDR3 protein. Only some rows state a clone size, as once, few, many or a class for expanded clones.

>TRBV19|TRBJ1-3|-
CASKGVGAGNTIYF
>TRBV6-5|TRBJ2-3|large
CATRSRTDTQYF